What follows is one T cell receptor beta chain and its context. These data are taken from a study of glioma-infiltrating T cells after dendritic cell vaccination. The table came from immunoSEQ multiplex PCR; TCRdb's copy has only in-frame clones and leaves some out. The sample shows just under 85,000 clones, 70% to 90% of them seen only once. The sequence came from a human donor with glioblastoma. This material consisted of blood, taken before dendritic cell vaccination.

This CDR3 is CASSALAGGRDTQYF. The DNA for the CDR3 is TGTGCCAGCAGCGCACTAGCGGGGGGGAGAGATACGCAGTATTTT. The rearrangement joins TRBV11-2 to TRBJ2-3, with 13 nucleotides matching TRBD2. This CDR3 region has 15 residues. Germline CDR1 and CDR2: SGHAT and FQNNGV. Trimming cost V 5 bases and J 5 bases; bases outside gene matches: 4.